The 14 T cell receptor beta chains presented below share a single source sample, sequenced in a study of CD8 T cells in Susac syndrome. Roughly 0.45 to 1 ug RNA was reverse transcribed with random hexamers. TCRdb processed the immunoSEQ multiplex PCR reads anew with MiXCR; each CDR3 protein has one entry. The sample includes some 130,000 distinct CDR3 sequences, approximately 95% of them seen just once. The sample consisted of CD8+ T cells from PBMCs. All receptors derive from a human donor with Susac syndrome.

The chain uses TRBV20-1 and TRBJ1-3; TRBD1 might be the D (6 bases). The germline V and J ends were trimmed by 6 bases and 0 bases, with 12 bases remaining between them. Germline loops: CDR1 DFQATT, CDR2 SNEGSKA (reference sequence). The CDR3 consists of 14 residues. In DNA, the CDR3 is TGCAGTGCCCCGACAGGAACCTCTGGAAACACCATATATTTT. Residues: CSAPTGTSGNTIYF.

J is TRBJ2-1 and V is TRBV28, with TRBD2 as a possible D gene (5 bases). CDR3 length: 14 amino acids. CDR1 is MDHEN and CDR2 is SYDVKM in the germline V gene. V gave up 6 bases and J gave up 5 bases, with 14 bases separating them. The CDR3 loop reads CASSERNANNEQFF. CDR3 nucleotides: TGTGCCAGCAGCGAGCGGAATGCTAACAATGAGCAGTTCTTC.

This chain uses TRBV10-3 with TRBJ1-5, with unresolved D. The V gene lost 4 bases and the J gene lost 3 bases, with 10 bases spanning the gap. The CDR3 consists of 14 residues. Germline V gene sequence: CDR1 ENHRY, CDR2 SYGVKD. CDR3 in amino acids: CAISVDGYNQPQHF. In DNA, the CDR3 is TGTGCCATCAGTGTCGACGGGTACAATCAGCCCCAGCATTTT.

V usage is TRBV27 and J usage is TRBJ2-5; 11 bases match TRBD2. Germline CDR1 MNHEY, CDR2 SMNVEV (reference sequence). V gave up 6 bases and J gave up 0 bases; unmatched junction bases: 3. This CDR3 has 15 amino acids. The CDR3 sequence is CASRLAGAHQETQYF. CDR3 DNA sequence: TGTGCCAGCAGACTAGCGGGAGCCCACCAAGAGACCCAGTACTTC.

The chain is built from TRBV5-1 and TRBJ1-2, with 8 bases lining up with TRBD1. CDR3 length equals 16 residues. J lost 3 bases, V lost 2 bases, and 9 bases had no gene match. Germline V gene lookup returns CDR1 SGHRS and CDR2 YFSETQ. CDR3 nucleotide sequence: TGCGCCAGCAGCTTAGGACAGGGACCATCGGACTATGGCTACACCTTC. Translated: CASSLGQGPSDYGYTF. The full variable domain, in which reference TRBV5-1 and TRBJ1-2 provide the parts outside the CDR3, is KAGVTQTPRYLIKTRGQQVTLSCSPISGHRSVSWYQQTPGQGLQFLFEYFSETQRNKGNFPGRFSGRQFSNSRSEMNVSTLELGDSALYLCASSLGQGPSDYGYTFGSGTRLTVV.

The chain recombines TRBV5-6 with TRBJ2-2; D is ambiguous. This CDR3 comprises 15 residues. The germline CDR1 and CDR2 sequences are SGHDT and YYEEEE. V shed 5 bases and J shed 7 bases, with 18 bases lying between them. DNA for the CDR3: TGTGCCAGCAGGGAAATGGAGTGGACGGACGGGGAGCTGTTTTTT. Encoded protein: CASREMEWTDGELFF.

The chain joins TRBV11-1 to TRBJ2-1; the D gene is possibly TRBD2 (6 bases). This CDR3 spans 14 amino acids. Germline V gene data show CDR1 as SGHAT and CDR2 as FQDESV (reference sequence). The V and J ends lost 8 bases and 2 bases respectively, with 13 bases between them. The chain's CDR3 is CASVLSGAYNEQFF. As DNA, the CDR3 is TGTGCCAGCGTACTTAGCGGAGCCTACAATGAGCAGTTCTTC.

This chain uses TRBV5-4 with TRBJ2-7; D unclear. Germline V gene sequence: CDR1 SGHNT, CDR2 YYREEE (reference sequence). The CDR3 has 13 residues. Trimming removed 1 base from V and 4 bases from J, with 9 bases in between. CDR3: CASSLSVSYEQYF. CDR3 DNA sequence: TGTGCCAGCAGCTTGAGTGTCTCGTACGAGCAGTACTTC.

The gene calls are TRBV5-4 and TRBJ2-1, with 7 nucleotides matching TRBD2. V shed 6 bases, J shed 3 bases, and the junction held 9 bases outside the gene matches. This CDR3 has 15 amino acids. CDR1 and CDR2 (germline): SGHNT, YYREEE (reference sequence). The CDR3 loop is CASTRDYSSYNEQFF. The CDR3 nucleotides read TGTGCCAGCACCCGGGACTATTCTAGCTACAATGAGCAGTTCTTC.

V is TRBV9 and J is TRBJ2-7; 9 bases match TRBD1. The CDR3 has 17 residues. From germline, CDR1 is SGDLS and CDR2 YYNGEE. J lost 2 bases, V lost 4 bases, and 13 bases had no gene match. Here the CDR3 DNA reads TGTGCCAGCAGCCCTAGTGACGGGACAGGGCGAGCCTACGAGCAGTACTTC. The encoded protein is CASSPSDGTGRAYEQYF.

This clonotype was recorded a few times. The chain links TRBV12-3 or TRBV12-4 to TRBJ1-5; D is unclear. The CDR3 consists of 13 residues. V was clipped by 8 bases and J by 2 bases, with 10 bases between them. The CDR3 DNA is TGTGCCAGCTCTTATGGGGGCAATCAGCCCCAGCATTTT. It encodes CASSYGGNQPQHF.

The chain carries TRBV29-1 and TRBJ2-6, with D uncertain. CDR1 is SQVTM, CDR2 ANQGSEA, per germline. The germline V and J ends were trimmed by 7 bases and 0 bases, with 10 bases remaining between them. The CDR3 has 14 residues. CDR3: CSGPDGSGANVLTF. DNA of the CDR3: TGCAGCGGCCCGGACGGCTCTGGGGCCAACGTCCTGACTTTC.

This rearrangement joins TRBV27 to TRBJ2-7; TRBD2 might be the D (6 bases). The CDR3 spans 14 residues. Trimming stripped 3 bases from V and 0 bases from J, with 9 bases between. Germline CDR1 is MNHEY and CDR2 is SMNVEV (reference sequence). CDR3 in amino acids: CASSLGGRSYEQYF. The DNA for the CDR3 is TGTGCCAGCAGTTTGGGGGGTCGCTCCTACGAGCAGTACTTC.

V usage is TRBV5-1 and J usage is TRBJ1-1; 7 bases line up with TRBD1. This CDR3 region has 15 residues. CDR1 and CDR2 (germline): SGHRS, YFSETQ. The V gene end was trimmed by 0 bases and the J gene end by 2 bases; junction bases not matched to a gene: 4. The CDR3 region is CASSLAGTANTEAFF. In DNA, the CDR3 is TGCGCCAGCAGCTTGGCGGGGACAGCCAACACTGAAGCTTTCTTT. Full variable domain (missing parts from reference TRBV5-1 and TRBJ1-1): KAGVTQTPRYLIKTRGQQVTLSCSPISGHRSVSWYQQTPGQGLQFLFEYFSETQRNKGNFPGRFSGRQFSNSRSEMNVSTLELGDSALYLCASSLAGTANTEAFFGQGTRLTVV.